This T cell receptor (beta chain) was found in a study of T cells in Graves' hyperthyroidism and ophthalmopathy. The study's findings and limits: Among clonotypes expanded in thyroid above 0.001, most were also found in blood. Classification by a 13 V-J model distinguished ophthalmopathy from stable hyperthyroidism. It was a median approximately six months before onset that the model predicted ophthalmopathy.

Investigators excluded patients with uncontrolled infection, other autoimmune disease, pregnancy or lactation. TCR beta CDR3 regions were amplified from RNA. In the first-round RT-PCR of the TCR CDR3, the HTBI primer set was used. TCRdb re-called the multiplex PCR reads with MiXCR, one entry per CDR3 protein. Found here are more than 550,000 distinct CDR3 sequences, roughly 46% of them singletons; the top ten hold less than 9%. J lost 6 bases, V lost 0 bases, and 9 bases had no gene match. The CDR3 spans 17 residues. This clonotype was counted only a few times. Its matching antigen is unknown. V is TRBV12-3 or TRBV12-4 and J is TRBJ1-5; 9 nucleotides agree with TRBD1. The sequenced material came from peripheral blood or thyroid tissue (not recorded which). This sequence was found in an adult man with Graves' disease, either hyperthyroidism or ophthalmopathy (not recorded which). This chain's CDR3 is CASSLALGDRDGQPQHF. Written as DNA, the CDR3 is TGTGCCAGCAGTTTAGCGCTTGGGGACAGGGATGGTCAGCCCCAGCATTTT.